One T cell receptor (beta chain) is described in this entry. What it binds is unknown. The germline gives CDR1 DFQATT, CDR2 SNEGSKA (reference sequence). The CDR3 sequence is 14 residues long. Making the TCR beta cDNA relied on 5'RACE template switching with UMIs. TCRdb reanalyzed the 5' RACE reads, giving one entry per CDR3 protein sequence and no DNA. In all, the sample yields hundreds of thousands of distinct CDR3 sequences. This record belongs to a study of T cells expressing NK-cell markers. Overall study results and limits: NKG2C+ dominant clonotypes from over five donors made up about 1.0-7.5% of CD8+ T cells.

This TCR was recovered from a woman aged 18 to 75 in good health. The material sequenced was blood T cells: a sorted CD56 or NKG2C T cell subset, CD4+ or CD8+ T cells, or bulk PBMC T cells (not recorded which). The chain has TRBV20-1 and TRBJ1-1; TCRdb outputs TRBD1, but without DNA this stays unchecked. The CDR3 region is CSAAEAGGYTEAFF.